Below, 2 T cell receptor beta chains from the same sample are listed, as sequenced in a study of cytomegalovirus exposure and HLA in healthy donors. The PCR made use of 60 Vbeta and 13 Jbeta primers. Data came from immunoSEQ multiplex PCR; TCRdb stores just in-frame clones and leaves some out. Of around 110,000 clones in the sample, approximately 81% were seen once. The specimen sequenced was PBMCs. The receptor set was obtained from a man aged 25-45 years in good health and CMV-seropositive.

The chain joins TRBV2 to TRBJ2-7, with D possibly matching TRBD2 (6 bases). Germline V gene lookup returns CDR1 SNHLY and CDR2 FYNNEI. Trimming removed 6 bases from V and 2 bases from J, with 14 bases in between. The CDR3 sequence is 14 residues long. The CDR3 is CASSEQGLTYEQYF. Here the CDR3 DNA reads TGTGCCAGCAGCGAGCAGGGACTGACCTACGAGCAGTACTTC.

The chain is built from TRBV7-9 and TRBJ2-3; 10 positions agree with TRBD1. CDR1 and CDR2 from the germline V gene are SEHNR and FQNEAQ (reference sequence). The CDR3 covers 16 residues. Trimming at V came to 0 bases and at J to 2 bases, leaving 2 bases not matched to a gene. The CDR3 loop is CASSLAGTGATDTQYF. The CDR3 bases are TGTGCCAGCAGCTTAGCCGGGACAGGGGCCACAGATACGCAGTATTTT. Supplemented by reference TRBV7-9 and TRBJ2-3, the full variable domain reads DTGVSQNPRHKITKRGQNVTFRCDPISEHNRLYWYRQTLGQGPEFLTYFQNEAQLEKSRLLSDRFSAERPKGSFSTLEIQRTEQGDSAMYLCASSLAGTGATDTQYFGPGTRLTVL.